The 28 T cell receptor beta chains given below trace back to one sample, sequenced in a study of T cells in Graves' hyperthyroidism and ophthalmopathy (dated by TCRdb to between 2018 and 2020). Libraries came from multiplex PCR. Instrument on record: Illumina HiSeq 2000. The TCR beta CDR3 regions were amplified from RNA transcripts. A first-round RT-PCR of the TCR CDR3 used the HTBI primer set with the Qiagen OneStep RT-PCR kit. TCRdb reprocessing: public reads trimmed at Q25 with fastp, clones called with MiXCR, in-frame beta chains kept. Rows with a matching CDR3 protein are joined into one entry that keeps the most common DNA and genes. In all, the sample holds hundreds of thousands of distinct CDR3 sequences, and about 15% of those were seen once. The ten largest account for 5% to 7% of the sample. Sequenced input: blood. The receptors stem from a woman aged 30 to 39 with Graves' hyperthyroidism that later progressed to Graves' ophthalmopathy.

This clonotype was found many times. The CDR3, as DNA: TGTGCCAGCAGCTTACCGGGAGACTCCTACAATGAGCAGTTCTTC. Protein sequence: CASSLPGDSYNEQFF. V and J are TRBV7-9 and TRBJ2-1, with a weak D call TRBD2 (6 bases). Per germline, CDR1 SEHNR and CDR2 FQNEAQ (reference sequence). The CDR3 is 15 residues long. Deletions cut 2 bases from V and 0 bases from J, with 8 bases between.

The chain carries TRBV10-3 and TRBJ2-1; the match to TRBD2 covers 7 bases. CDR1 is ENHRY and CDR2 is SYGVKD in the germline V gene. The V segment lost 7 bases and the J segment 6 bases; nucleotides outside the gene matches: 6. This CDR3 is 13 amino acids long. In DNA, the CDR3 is TGTGCCATCAAGGGCGCGGGGGTCAATGAGCAGTTCTTC. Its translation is CAIKGAGVNEQFF.

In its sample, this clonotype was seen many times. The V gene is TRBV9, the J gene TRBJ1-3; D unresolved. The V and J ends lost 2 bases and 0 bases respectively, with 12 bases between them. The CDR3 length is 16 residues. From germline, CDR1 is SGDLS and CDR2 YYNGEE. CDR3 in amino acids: CASSVYDTSSGNTIYF. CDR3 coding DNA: TGTGCCAGCAGCGTCTATGACACCAGCTCTGGAAACACCATATATTTT.

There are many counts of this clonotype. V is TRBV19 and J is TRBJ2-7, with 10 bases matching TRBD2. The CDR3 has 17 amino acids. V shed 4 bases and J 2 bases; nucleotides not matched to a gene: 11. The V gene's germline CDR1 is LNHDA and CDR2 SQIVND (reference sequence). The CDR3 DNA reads TGTGCCAGTAGTACCTTCCGGACTAGCGGTGCAACCTACGAGCAGTACTTC. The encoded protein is CASSTFRTSGATYEQYF.

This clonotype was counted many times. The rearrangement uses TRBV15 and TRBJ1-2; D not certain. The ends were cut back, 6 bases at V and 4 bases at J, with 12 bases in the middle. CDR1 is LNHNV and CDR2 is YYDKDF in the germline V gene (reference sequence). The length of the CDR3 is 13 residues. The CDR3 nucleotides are TGTGCCACCAGTGTTCCGGACCGCTATGGCTACACCTTC. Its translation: CATSVPDRYGYTF.

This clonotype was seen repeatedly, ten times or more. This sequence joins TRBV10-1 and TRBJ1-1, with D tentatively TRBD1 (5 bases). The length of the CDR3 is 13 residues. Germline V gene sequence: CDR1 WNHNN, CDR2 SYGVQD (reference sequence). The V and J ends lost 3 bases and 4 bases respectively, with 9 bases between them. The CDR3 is CASSERGGTEAFF. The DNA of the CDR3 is TGCGCCAGCAGTGAAAGGGGCGGCACTGAAGCTTTCTTT.

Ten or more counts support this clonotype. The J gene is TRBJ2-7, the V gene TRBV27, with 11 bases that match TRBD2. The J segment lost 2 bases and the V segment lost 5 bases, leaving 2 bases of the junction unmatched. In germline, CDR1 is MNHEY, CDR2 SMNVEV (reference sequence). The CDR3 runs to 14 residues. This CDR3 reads CASSKGLAAYEQYF. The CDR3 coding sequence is TGTGCCAGCAGTAAGGGACTAGCGGCCTACGAGCAGTACTTC.

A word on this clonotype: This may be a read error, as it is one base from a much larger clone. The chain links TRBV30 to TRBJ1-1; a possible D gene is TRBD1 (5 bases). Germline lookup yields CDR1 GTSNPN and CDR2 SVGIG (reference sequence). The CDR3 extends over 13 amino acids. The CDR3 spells CTWSNQGNTEAFF. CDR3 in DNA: TGTACCTGGAGCAACCAGGGGAACACTGAAGCTTTCTTT.

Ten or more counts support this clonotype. The CDR3 here is CASSFSGSHNEQFF. The DNA of the CDR3 is TGTGCCAGCAGCTTTTCCGGGAGCCACAATGAGCAGTTCTTC. This rearrangement joins TRBV5-5 to TRBJ2-1, with a tentative D call TRBD2 (6 bases). V gave up 2 bases and J gave up 5 bases, with 11 bases separating them. The CDR3 consists of 14 residues. Germline CDR1 and CDR2: SGHKS and YYEKEE (reference sequence).

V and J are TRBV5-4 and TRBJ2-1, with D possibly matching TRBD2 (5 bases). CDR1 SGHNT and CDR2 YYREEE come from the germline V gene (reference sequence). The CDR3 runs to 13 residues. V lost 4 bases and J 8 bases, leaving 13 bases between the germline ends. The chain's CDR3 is CASSGGPRDEQFF. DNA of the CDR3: TGTGCCAGCAGCGGCGGGCCCCGCGATGAGCAGTTCTTC.

This CDR3 is CASSPQETSNQPQHF. The CDR3, as DNA: TGTGCCAGCTCACCACAGGAAACTAGCAATCAGCCCCAGCATTTT. V usage is TRBV18 and J usage is TRBJ1-5; no clear D gene. V lost 1 base and J 0 bases, leaving 7 bases between the germline ends. The CDR3 covers 15 residues. Germline assignment: CDR1 KGHSH and CDR2 LQKENI.

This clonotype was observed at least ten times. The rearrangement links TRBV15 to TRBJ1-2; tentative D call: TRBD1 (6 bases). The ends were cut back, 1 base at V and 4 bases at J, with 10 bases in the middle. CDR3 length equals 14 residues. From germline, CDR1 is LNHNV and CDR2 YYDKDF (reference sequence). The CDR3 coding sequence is TGTGCCACCAGCAGAGGCCGACAGGTCTATGGCTACACCTTC. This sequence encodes CATSRGRQVYGYTF.

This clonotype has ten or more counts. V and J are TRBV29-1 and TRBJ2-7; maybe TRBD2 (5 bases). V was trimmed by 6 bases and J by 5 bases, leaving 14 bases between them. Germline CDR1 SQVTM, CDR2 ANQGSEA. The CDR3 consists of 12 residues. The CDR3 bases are TGCAGCGTCGGGTGGGCCGGGAACGAGCAGTACTTC. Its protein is CSVGWAGNEQYF.

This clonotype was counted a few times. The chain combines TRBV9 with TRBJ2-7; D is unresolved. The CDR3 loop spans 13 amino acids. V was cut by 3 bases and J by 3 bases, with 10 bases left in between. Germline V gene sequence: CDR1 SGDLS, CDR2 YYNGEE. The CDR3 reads CASSANPGYEQYF. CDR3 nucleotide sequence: TGTGCCAGCAGCGCGAACCCTGGCTACGAGCAGTACTTC.

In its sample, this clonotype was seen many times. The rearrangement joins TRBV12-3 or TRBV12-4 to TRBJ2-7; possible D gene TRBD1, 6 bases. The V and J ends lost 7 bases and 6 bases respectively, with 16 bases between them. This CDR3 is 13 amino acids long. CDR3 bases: TGTGCCAGCACCCCGACAGGATTTTTCGAGCAGTACTTC. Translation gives CASTPTGFFEQYF.

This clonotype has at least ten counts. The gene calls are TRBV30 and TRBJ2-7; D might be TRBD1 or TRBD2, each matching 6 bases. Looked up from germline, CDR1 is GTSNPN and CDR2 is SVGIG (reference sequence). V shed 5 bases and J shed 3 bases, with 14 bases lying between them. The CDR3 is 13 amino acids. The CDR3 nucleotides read TGTGCCTGGGCTATAGGAGGGGGCTACGAGCAGTACTTC. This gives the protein CAWAIGGGYEQYF.

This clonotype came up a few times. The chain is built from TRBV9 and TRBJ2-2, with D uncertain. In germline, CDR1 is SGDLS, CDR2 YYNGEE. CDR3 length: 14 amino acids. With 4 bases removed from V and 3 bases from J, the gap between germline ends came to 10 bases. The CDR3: CASSPGQDTGELFF. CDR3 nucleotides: TGTGCCAGCAGCCCCGGCCAGGACACCGGGGAGCTGTTTTTT.

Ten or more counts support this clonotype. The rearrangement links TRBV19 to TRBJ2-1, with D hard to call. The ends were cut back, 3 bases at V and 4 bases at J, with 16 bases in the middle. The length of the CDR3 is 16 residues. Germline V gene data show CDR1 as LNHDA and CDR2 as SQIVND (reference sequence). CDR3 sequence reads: CASSIYEPGLYNEQFF. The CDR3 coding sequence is TGTGCCAGTAGTATCTACGAGCCAGGTTTATACAATGAGCAGTTCTTC.

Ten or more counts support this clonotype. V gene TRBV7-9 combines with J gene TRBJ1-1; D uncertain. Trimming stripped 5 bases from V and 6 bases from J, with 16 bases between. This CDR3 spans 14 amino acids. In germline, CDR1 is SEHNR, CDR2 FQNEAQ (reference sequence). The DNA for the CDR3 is TGTGCCAGCAGCCCCTCGGGAGCGGTCGCTGAAGCTTTCTTT. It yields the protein CASSPSGAVAEAFF. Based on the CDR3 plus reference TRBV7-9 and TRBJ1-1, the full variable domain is DTGVSQNPRHKITKRGQNVTFRCDPISEHNRLYWYRQTLGQGPEFLTYFQNEAQLEKSRLLSDRFSAERPKGSFSTLEIQRTEQGDSAMYLCASSPSGAVAEAFFGQGTRLTVV.

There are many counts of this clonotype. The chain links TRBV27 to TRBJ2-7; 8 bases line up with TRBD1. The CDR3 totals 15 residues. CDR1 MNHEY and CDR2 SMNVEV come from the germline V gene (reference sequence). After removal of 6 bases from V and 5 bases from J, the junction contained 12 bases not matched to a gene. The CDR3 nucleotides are TGTGCCAGCAGAACTGGACAGGGAGAACCCCACGAGCAGTACTTC. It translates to CASRTGQGEPHEQYF.

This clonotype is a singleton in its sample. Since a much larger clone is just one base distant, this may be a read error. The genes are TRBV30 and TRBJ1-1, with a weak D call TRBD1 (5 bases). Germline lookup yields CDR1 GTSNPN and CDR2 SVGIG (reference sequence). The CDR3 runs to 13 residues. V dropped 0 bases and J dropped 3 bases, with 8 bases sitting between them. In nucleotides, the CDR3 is TGTGCCTGGAGTGTACAGGTTGACACTGAAGCTTTCTTT. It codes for CAWSVQVDTEAFF.

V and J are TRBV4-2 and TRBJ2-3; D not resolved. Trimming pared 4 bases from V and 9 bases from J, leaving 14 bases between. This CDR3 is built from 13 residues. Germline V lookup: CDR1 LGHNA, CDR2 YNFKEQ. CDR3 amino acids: CASSLNTPGTQYF. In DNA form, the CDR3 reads TGTGCCAGCAGCCTGAACACACCCGGGACGCAGTATTTT.

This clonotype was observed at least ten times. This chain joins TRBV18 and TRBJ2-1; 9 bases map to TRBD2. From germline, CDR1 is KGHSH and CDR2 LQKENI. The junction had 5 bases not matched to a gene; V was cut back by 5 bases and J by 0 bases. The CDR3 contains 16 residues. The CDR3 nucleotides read TGTGCCAGCTCATCAAGCGGGGGGAGCTCCTACAATGAGCAGTTCTTC. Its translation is CASSSSGGSSYNEQFF.

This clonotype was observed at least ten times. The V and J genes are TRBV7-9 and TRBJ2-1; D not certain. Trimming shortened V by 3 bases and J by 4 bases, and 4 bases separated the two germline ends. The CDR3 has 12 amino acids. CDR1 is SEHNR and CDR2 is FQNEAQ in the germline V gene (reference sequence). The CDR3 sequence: CASSLVYNEQFF. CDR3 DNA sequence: TGTGCCAGCAGCTTGGTTTACAATGAGCAGTTCTTC.

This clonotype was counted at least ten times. CDR3 loop: CASSSTGEGYNEQFF. CDR3 sequence (DNA): TGCGCCAGCAGCTCGACAGGTGAAGGGTACAATGAGCAGTTCTTC. The rearrangement uses TRBV5-1 and TRBJ2-1; TRBD1 might be the D (6 bases). The V end lost 3 bases, the J end lost 4 bases, and 14 bases lay between the germline ends. CDR1 and CDR2 (germline): SGHRS, YFSETQ. This CDR3 has 15 residues.

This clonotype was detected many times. CDR3 loop: CARVTSGQTGELFF. The CDR3 nucleotides read TGTGCCAGAGTGACTAGCGGGCAGACCGGGGAGCTGTTTTTT. The chain couples TRBV19 to TRBJ2-2; 10 nucleotides align to TRBD2. CDR1 LNHDA and CDR2 SQIVND come from the germline V gene (reference sequence). V gave up 9 bases and J gave up 5 bases; unmatched junction bases: 6. The CDR3 loop spans 14 amino acids.

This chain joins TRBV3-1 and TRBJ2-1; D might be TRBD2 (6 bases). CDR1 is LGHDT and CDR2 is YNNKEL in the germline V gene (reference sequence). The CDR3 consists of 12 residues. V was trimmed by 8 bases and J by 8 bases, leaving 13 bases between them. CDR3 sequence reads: CASGGPGDEQFF. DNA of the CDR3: TGTGCCAGCGGAGGGCCCGGGGATGAGCAGTTCTTC.

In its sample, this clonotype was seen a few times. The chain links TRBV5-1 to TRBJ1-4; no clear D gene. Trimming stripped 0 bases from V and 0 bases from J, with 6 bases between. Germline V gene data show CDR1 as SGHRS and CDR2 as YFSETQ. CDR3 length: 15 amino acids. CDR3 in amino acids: CASSLGSSTNEKLFF. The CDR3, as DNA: TGCGCCAGCAGCTTGGGAAGCTCAACTAATGAAAAACTGTTTTTT.